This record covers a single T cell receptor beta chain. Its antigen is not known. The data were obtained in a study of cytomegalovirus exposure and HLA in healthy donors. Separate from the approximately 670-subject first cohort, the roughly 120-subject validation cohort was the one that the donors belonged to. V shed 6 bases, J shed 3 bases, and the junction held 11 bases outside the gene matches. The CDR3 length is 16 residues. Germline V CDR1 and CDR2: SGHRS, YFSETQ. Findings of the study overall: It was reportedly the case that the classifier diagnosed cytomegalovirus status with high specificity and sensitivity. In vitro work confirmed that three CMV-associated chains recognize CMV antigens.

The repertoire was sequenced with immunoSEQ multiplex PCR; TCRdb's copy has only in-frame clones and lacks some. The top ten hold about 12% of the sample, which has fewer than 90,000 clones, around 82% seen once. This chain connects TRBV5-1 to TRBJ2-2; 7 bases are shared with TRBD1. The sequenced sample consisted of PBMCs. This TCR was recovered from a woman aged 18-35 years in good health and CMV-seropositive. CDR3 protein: CASNPSGTDYTGELFF. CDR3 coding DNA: TGCGCCAGCAATCCCTCCGGGACAGACTACACCGGGGAGCTGTTTTTT.